Listed below are T cell receptor beta chains from one sample, sequenced in a study of beta chain features in type 1 diabetes. The data were produced by immunoSEQ multiplex PCR, yet TCRdb's version contains in-frame clones alone and is incomplete. The repertoire holds 300,000 to 400,000 clones, with 10% to 15% as singletons. Sequencing was carried out using naive CD4+ T cells from blood. Every receptor here comes from a man between 18 and 29 years old in good health. The CDR3 runs from the conserved cysteine through the conserved F or W. A D gene is named only where the DNA matches it firmly. Expanded clones get a size class; other rows say once, few or many, or leave the size out.

V	J	size	D	DNA	CDR3
TRBV19	TRBJ2-3	few	-	TGTGCCAGTAGTATGGGAGACGGGTCAGATACGCAGTATTTT	CASSMGDGSDTQYF
TRBV7-9	TRBJ2-1	-	-	TGTGCCAGCAGCACCGATAGCGGACTGGCCTCCTACAATGAGCAGTTCTTC	CASSTDSGLASYNEQFF
TRBV30	TRBJ1-1	-	TRBD1	TGTGCCTGGGCGACAGGGCTCAACACTGAAGCTTTCTTT	CAWATGLNTEAFF
TRBV7-3	TRBJ2-7	few	-	TGTGCCAGCAGCTTAGCGGGACCCTCCTACGAGCAGTACTTC	CASSLAGPSYEQYF
TRBV18	TRBJ2-5	-	-	TGTGCCAGCTCACCTTCCTCCCCGGTAGAGACCCAGTACTTC	CASSPSSPVETQYF
TRBV9	TRBJ2-1	few	TRBD2	TGTGCCAGCAGCGCTACCGGGGGGAATGAGCAGTTCTTC	CASSATGGNEQFF
TRBV14	TRBJ2-2	-	-	TGTGCCAGCAGCCAAGACCCCAGGGAGCTGTTTTTT	CASSQDPRELFF
TRBV7-2	TRBJ2-3	-	-	TGTGCCAGCAGCGACTTAACAGGGCCAGATACGCAGTATTTT	CASSDLTGPDTQYF
TRBV9	TRBJ2-2	-	-	TGTGCCAGCAGCCGCCTCGGGGGACCAGAAAACACCGGGGAGCTGTTTTTT	CASSRLGGPENTGELFF
TRBV28	TRBJ2-5	-	TRBD1	TGTGCCAGCAGTTTAGGACAGGGGGAAGAGACCCAGTACTTC	CASSLGQGEETQYF
TRBV5-1	TRBJ2-3	-	TRBD2	TGCGCCAGCAGCTTCTTTTGGACTAGCGGGAGAGGAGGAGATACGCAGTATTTT	CASSFFWTSGRGGDTQYF
TRBV5-1	TRBJ2-7	-	TRBD2	TGCGCCAGCAGCATTAGCGGGAGGGAATACGAGCAGTACTTC	CASSISGREYEQYF
TRBV4-2	TRBJ2-2	few	TRBD1	TGTGCCAGCAGCCAGGACAGGGAAAGCACCGGGGAGCTGTTTTTT	CASSQDRESTGELFF
TRBV7-2	TRBJ2-5	-	-	TGTGCCAGCAGCTTAAGCGGCCAAGAGACCCAGTACTTC	CASSLSGQETQYF
TRBV7-2	TRBJ2-7	few	TRBD2	TGTGCCAGCAGCGAAACTAGCGGGAGTTATCAGGAGCAGTACTTC	CASSETSGSYQEQYF
TRBV7-8	TRBJ2-7	few	-	TGTGCCAGCAGTTTCCGTTTTCAGAGGTCCGAGCAGTACTTC	CASSFRFQRSEQYF
TRBV11-3	TRBJ2-5	-	-	TGTGCCAGCAGCTTAGAGGGGGCGGTTGGAGAGACCCAGTACTTC	CASSLEGAVGETQYF
TRBV15	TRBJ2-1	few	-	TGTGCCACCAGCAGACGCGGGGCGGTTGGCAATGAGCAGTTCTTC	CATSRRGAVGNEQFF
TRBV28	TRBJ2-7	few	TRBD1	TGTGCCAGCAGTTCACAGGGGGCGCGCAATTACGAGCAGTACTTC	CASSSQGARNYEQYF
TRBV28	TRBJ2-7	-	-	TGTGCCACCTCGACAGAAGAGCCCTACGAGCAGTACTTC	CATSTEEPYEQYF
TRBV6-9	TRBJ1-5	few	TRBD1	TGTGCCATGGACAGGGAAATAAATCAGCCCCAGCATTTT	CAMDREINQPQHF
TRBV6-1	TRBJ2-1	few	-	TGTGCCAGCAGTGAACCTGGAGCCTACCCACACAATGAGCAGTTCTTC	CASSEPGAYPHNEQFF
TRBV30	TRBJ1-2	few	-	TGTGCCTGGAGTGTCGATACAGGGCCTCTACGCTACACCTTC	CAWSVDTGPLRYTF
TRBV4-3	TRBJ2-7	many	-	TGCGCCAGCAGCCAGGGCCACGAGCAGTACTTC	CASSQGHEQYF
TRBV7-3	TRBJ2-3	-	-	TGTGCCAGCAGCTTCCGGGGCACAGATACGCAGTATTTT	CASSFRGTDTQYF
TRBV5-1	TRBJ2-7	few	TRBD1	TGCGCCAGCAGCGGCACAGGGGGCGCAGCATCCTACGAGCAGTACTTC	CASSGTGGAASYEQYF